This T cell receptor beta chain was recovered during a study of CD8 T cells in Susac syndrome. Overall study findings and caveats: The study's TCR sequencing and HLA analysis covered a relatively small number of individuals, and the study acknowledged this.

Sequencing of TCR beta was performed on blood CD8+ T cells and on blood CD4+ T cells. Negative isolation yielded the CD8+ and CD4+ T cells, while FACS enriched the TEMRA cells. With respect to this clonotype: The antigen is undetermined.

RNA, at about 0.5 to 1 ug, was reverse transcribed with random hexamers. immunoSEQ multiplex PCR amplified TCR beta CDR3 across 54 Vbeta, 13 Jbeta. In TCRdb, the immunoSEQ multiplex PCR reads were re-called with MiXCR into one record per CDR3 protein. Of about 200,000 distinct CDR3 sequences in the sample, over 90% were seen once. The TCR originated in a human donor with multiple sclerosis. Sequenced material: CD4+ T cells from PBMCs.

The CDR3 coding sequence is TGTGCCAGTAGTTTCCACCGGGACAGAGAGACTGAAGCTTTCTTT. It specifies CASSFHRDRETEAFF. This sequence joins TRBV19 and TRBJ1-1; 7 bases line up with TRBD1. This CDR3 contains 15 residues. Germline V gene lookup returns CDR1 LNHDA and CDR2 SQIVND (reference sequence). V lost 5 bases and J lost 5; bases outside the gene matches: 11.